The present entry profiles one TCR beta chain with its context. Its target is not known. This sample stems from a study of radiotherapy plus CTLA-4 blockade in lung cancer. Only in-frame clones appear in the TCRdb table, and some are missing; sequencing was by immunoSEQ multiplex PCR. The sample lists over 35,000 clones, 77% occurring once. Participants had chemo-refractory metastatic non-small-cell lung cancer and were treated with focal radiation plus ipilimumab CTLA-4 blockade. General study results and limits: Radiotherapy plus ipilimumab was followed by expansion in blood of tumor-derived TCR clones. Early blood T cell clone changes and increased post-radiation serum interferon-beta were reportedly the strongest response predictors.

The V gene's germline CDR1 is SGHTA and CDR2 FQGNSA. The CDR3 runs 15 residues. J was trimmed by 4 bases and V by 6 bases; bases with no gene match: 5. The V call is TRBV7-2, the J call TRBJ1-6; 8 bases match TRBD1. The receptor was isolated from a human donor with non-small cell lung cancer whose response to radiotherapy plus ipilimumab could not be evaluated. The sequenced sample was peripheral blood, obtained from a patient treated with radiotherapy plus ipilimumab. The CDR3 DNA is TGTGCCAGCAGTTCGGACAGGGCTTATAATTCACCCCTCCACTTT. Its protein is CASSSDRAYNSPLHF.